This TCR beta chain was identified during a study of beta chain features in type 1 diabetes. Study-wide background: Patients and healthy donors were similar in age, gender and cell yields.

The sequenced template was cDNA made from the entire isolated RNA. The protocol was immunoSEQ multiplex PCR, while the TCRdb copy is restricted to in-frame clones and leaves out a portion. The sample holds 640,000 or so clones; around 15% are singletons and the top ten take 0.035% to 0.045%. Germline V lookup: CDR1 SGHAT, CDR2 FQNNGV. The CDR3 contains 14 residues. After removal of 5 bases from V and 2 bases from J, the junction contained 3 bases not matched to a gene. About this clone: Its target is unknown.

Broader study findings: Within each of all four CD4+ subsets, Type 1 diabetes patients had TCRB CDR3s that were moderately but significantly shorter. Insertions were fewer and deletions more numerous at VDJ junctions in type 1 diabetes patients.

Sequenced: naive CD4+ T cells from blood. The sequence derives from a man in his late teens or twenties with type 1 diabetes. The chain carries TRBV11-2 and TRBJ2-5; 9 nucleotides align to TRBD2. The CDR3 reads CASSLAGPQETQYF. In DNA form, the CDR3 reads TGTGCCAGCAGCCTAGCGGGGCCTCAAGAGACCCAGTACTTC.